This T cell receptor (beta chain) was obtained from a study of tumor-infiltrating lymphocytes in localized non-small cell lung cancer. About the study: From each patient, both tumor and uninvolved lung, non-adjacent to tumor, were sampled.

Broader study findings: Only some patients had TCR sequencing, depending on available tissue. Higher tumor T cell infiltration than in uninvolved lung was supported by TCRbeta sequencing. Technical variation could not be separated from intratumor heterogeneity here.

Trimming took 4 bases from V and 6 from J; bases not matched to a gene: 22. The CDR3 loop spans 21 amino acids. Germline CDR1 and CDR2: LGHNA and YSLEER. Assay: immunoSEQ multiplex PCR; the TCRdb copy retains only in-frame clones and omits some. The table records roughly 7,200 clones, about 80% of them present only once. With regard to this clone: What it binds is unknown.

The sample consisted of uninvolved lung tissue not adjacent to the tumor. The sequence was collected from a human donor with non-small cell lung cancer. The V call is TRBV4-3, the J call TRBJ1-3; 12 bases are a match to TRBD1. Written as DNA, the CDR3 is TGCGCCAGCAGCCGAAAGTGGGGGACAGGGGGCGAAATAGAGTTTTCAAACACCATATATTTT. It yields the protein CASSRKWGTGGEIEFSNTIYF.